The rows below give T cell receptor beta chains drawn from one sample of a study of cytomegalovirus exposure and HLA in healthy donors. The protocol was immunoSEQ multiplex PCR, while the TCRdb copy is restricted to in-frame clones and leaves out a portion. The sample has 150,000 to 200,000 clones. The sequencing sample was made of PBMCs. Receptor source: a woman aged 55-69 years in good health and CMV-seronegative. Each CDR3 is given with its conserved first and last residue. A D gene is named only where the DNA matches it firmly.

cdr3_aa,cdr3_nt,v_call,d_call,j_call
CASRRDREYQPQHF,TGTGCCAGCAGGCGAGACAGGGAATATCAGCCCCAGCATTTT,TRBV27,TRBD1,TRBJ1-5
CASSPDRGDSPLHF,TGTGCCAGCAGTCCGGACAGGGGAGATTCACCCCTCCACTTT,TRBV2,TRBD1,TRBJ1-6
CASSKDRDNEQFF,TGTGCCAGCAGCAAGGACAGGGACAATGAGCAGTTCTTC,TRBV7-7,TRBD1,TRBJ2-1
CASSQDVSPGYSYEQYF,TGTGCCAGCAGCCAAGATGTGTCCCCAGGATACTCCTACGAGCAGTACTTC,TRBV14,-,TRBJ2-7
CASSSRGGWSEAFF,TGTGCCAGCAGCTCCCGGGGGGGCTGGTCTGAAGCTTTCTTT,TRBV7-3,-,TRBJ1-1
CASSADRNYGYTF,TGTGCCAGCAGTGCGGACAGGAACTATGGCTACACCTTC,TRBV6-1,TRBD1,TRBJ1-2
CASSVGSRGDLYEQYF,TGTGCCAGCAGCGTAGGCTCACGTGGAGACCTCTACGAGCAGTACTTC,TRBV9,-,TRBJ2-7
CAISESTAYGYTF,TGTGCCATCAGTGAGTCGACAGCCTATGGCTACACCTTC,TRBV10-3,-,TRBJ1-2
CAISPLAGEGETQYF,TGTGCCATCAGCCCTCTAGCGGGAGAGGGAGAGACCCAGTACTTC,TRBV10-3,TRBD2,TRBJ2-5
CASKGEADGYTF,TGTGCCAGTAAGGGGGAAGCTGATGGCTACACCTTC,TRBV19,-,TRBJ1-2
CASSVEPAGVYNEQFF,TGTGCCAGCAGCGTAGAACCAGCGGGGGTTTACAATGAGCAGTTCTTC,TRBV9,TRBD2,TRBJ2-1
CASSPPRGWSGANVLTF,TGTGCCAGCAGCCCCCCGAGAGGATGGTCTGGGGCCAACGTCCTGACTTTC,TRBV7-9,-,TRBJ2-6
CASSLGTLAGGIDEQFF,TGTGCCAGCAGCTTAGGGACACTAGCGGGAGGGATTGATGAGCAGTTCTTC,TRBV7-7,TRBD2,TRBJ2-1
CASSFGRSYEQYF,TGTGCCAGCAGCTTTGGGAGGTCCTACGAGCAGTACTTC,TRBV5-5,-,TRBJ2-7
CASSLRQGAYNEQFF,TGTGCCAGCAGCCTGCGACAGGGGGCATACAATGAGCAGTTCTTC,TRBV7-8,TRBD1,TRBJ2-1
CASSERGDQPQHF,TGTGCCAGCAGTGAACGGGGGGATCAGCCCCAGCATTTT,TRBV2,-,TRBJ1-5
CASSLGQTRGTNEKLFF,TGCGCCAGCAGCTTGGGACAGACTAGGGGAACTAATGAAAAACTGTTTTTT,TRBV5-1,-,TRBJ1-4
CAISHDRVYEQYF,TGTGCCATCAGCCACGACAGGGTTTACGAGCAGTACTTC,TRBV10-3,TRBD1,TRBJ2-7
CASSLGGDLQYF,TGCGCCAGCAGCTTGGGGGGGGACCTTCAGTACTTC,TRBV5-1,-,TRBJ2-4
CASSPDIYNEQFF,TGTGCCAGCTCACCCGACATCTACAATGAGCAGTTCTTC,TRBV18,-,TRBJ2-1
CASSRRTSGSSYEQYF,TGTGCCAGCAGCCGACGGACTAGCGGGAGCTCCTACGAGCAGTACTTC,TRBV7-8,TRBD2,TRBJ2-7
CASSADRGNSGNTIYF,TGTGCCAGCAGCGCGGACAGGGGCAACTCTGGAAACACCATATATTTT,TRBV2,TRBD1,TRBJ1-3
CSGGTSNGNEQFF,TGCAGCGGGGGGACTAGTAATGGCAATGAGCAGTTCTTC,TRBV29-1,TRBD2,TRBJ2-1
CASSLVAGEIEQFF,TGTGCCAGCAGCTTAGTAGCGGGAGAAATAGAGCAGTTCTTC,TRBV7-9,TRBD2,TRBJ2-1
CASSRGRLSETQYF,TGCGCCAGCAGCCGGGGGAGGTTGAGCGAGACCCAGTACTTC,TRBV5-1,-,TRBJ2-5
CAGRLANTGELFF,TGTGCCGGACGACTAGCGAACACCGGGGAGCTGTTTTTT,TRBV7-2,-,TRBJ2-2
CASSRLTGSGVQYNEQFF,TGTGCCAGCAGCCGCCTGACAGGGTCTGGGGTGCAGTACAATGAGCAGTTCTTC,TRBV11-3,TRBD1,TRBJ2-1
CASSPGRRGYGYTF,TGTGCCAGCTCACCCGGTCGCCGGGGGTATGGCTACACCTTC,TRBV18,-,TRBJ1-2
CASSPLAANQETQYF,TGTGCCAGCAGCCCGCTAGCGGCCAACCAAGAGACCCAGTACTTC,TRBV7-2,TRBD2,TRBJ2-5
CASSQAGNKNTEAFF,TGCGCCAGCAGCCAAGCGGGGAACAAGAACACTGAAGCTTTCTTT,TRBV4-1,-,TRBJ1-1
CASSTGDSAEKLFF,TGCGCCAGCAGCACGGGGGACAGCGCGGAAAAACTGTTTTTT,TRBV5-1,TRBD1,TRBJ1-4
CASSQGQGSLSGNTIYF,TGCGCCAGCAGCCAAGGCCAGGGGTCCCTCTCTGGAAACACCATATATTTT,TRBV4-1,-,TRBJ1-3
CASNVGASTEAFF,TGTGCCAGCAACGTGGGGGCGAGCACTGAAGCTTTCTTT,TRBV28,-,TRBJ1-1
CASSVQGQGYGYTF,TGTGCCAGCAGCGTACAGGGACAGGGCTATGGCTACACCTTC,TRBV9,TRBD1,TRBJ1-2
CASSSGLHSYNEQFF,TGTGCCAGCAGCTCGGGACTGCACTCCTACAATGAGCAGTTCTTC,TRBV7-9,-,TRBJ2-1
CASSQVLQGDGYTF,TGCGCCAGCAGCCAAGTTCTACAGGGTGATGGCTACACCTTC,TRBV4-1,-,TRBJ1-2
CASSVSSSGEETQYF,TGTGCCAGCAGCGTCTCGAGTAGCGGAGAAGAGACCCAGTACTTC,TRBV9,-,TRBJ2-5
CASSLTPSEEREQFF,TGTGCCAGCAGCTTAACGCCGTCTGAGGAGCGCGAGCAGTTCTTC,TRBV7-3,-,TRBJ2-1
CSGASNNEQFF,TGCAGTGGAGCATCCAACAATGAGCAGTTCTTC,TRBV20-1,-,TRBJ2-1
CASSPGLAGGTYNEQFF,TGTGCCAGCAGCCCGGGACTAGCGGGGGGGACATACAATGAGCAGTTCTTC,TRBV7-9,TRBD2,TRBJ2-1
CASSFHSGGNTEAFF,TGTGCCAGCAGTTTCCACTCAGGGGGGAACACTGAAGCTTTCTTT,TRBV6-5,TRBD1,TRBJ1-1
CASSLRAGWDYGYTF,TGTGCCAGCAGCTTACGAGCAGGATGGGACTATGGCTACACCTTC,TRBV7-3,-,TRBJ1-2
CASSQATTGSGNTIYF,TGTGCCAGCAGCCAAGCTACCACGGGCTCTGGAAACACCATATATTTT,TRBV4-2,-,TRBJ1-3
CASSRGSSGELFF,TGCGCCAGCAGCCGAGGGAGCTCCGGGGAGCTGTTTTTT,TRBV10-2,-,TRBJ2-2
CASSPHRGQAGANVLTF,TGTGCCAGCAGTCCCCACAGGGGGCAGGCTGGGGCCAACGTCCTGACTTTC,TRBV27,TRBD1,TRBJ2-6
CASSSGQLYGYTF,TGTGCCAGCAGCTCCGGACAGCTCTATGGCTACACCTTC,TRBV7-2,-,TRBJ1-2
CASSARRARNGGSSRDTQYF,TGTGCCAGCAGTGCTAGGCGGGCAAGGAATGGCGGGAGTAGTAGGGATACGCAGTATTTT,TRBV6-1,TRBD2,TRBJ2-3
CASKPGQGVTGELFF,TGTGCCAGCAAGCCGGGACAGGGAGTCACCGGGGAGCTGTTTTTT,TRBV9,TRBD1,TRBJ2-2
CASGQGAYEQYF,TGTGCCAGCGGACAGGGGGCCTACGAGCAGTACTTC,TRBV19,TRBD1,TRBJ2-7
CASSLSGTYNEQFF,TGTGCCAGCAGCCTTAGCGGAACTTACAATGAGCAGTTCTTC,TRBV5-8,-,TRBJ2-1
CASSLRGHTIYF,TGTGCCAGCAGCTTAAGGGGCCACACCATATATTTT,TRBV7-2,-,TRBJ1-3
CASSSQVEAFF,TGTGCCAGCAGTTCACAGGTGGAAGCTTTCTTT,TRBV7-9,-,TRBJ1-1
CASSLGTPGDYGYTF,TGTGCCAGCAGCTTAGGGACACCCGGCGACTATGGCTACACCTTC,TRBV7-3,-,TRBJ1-2